The subject of this entry is one TCR beta chain. Its antigen target is currently unknown. No clone much larger than this one lies a single base away; base qualities are absent. The immunoSEQ assay at survey resolution was used to sequence TCRbeta rearrangements from genomic DNA. As for the authors' bioinformatics: Clonotypes above 5% of the repertoire were treated as putative leukemic clones, yielding some 59 across 25 to 35 patients. In the TCR sequencing data, the lowest productive clonotype frequency that could be detected was 2.59 x 10-5. Only productive TCRbeta rearrangements, meaning sequences that were complete and in-frame, were kept for the analyses. Clonality for each sample was calculated as Simpson clonality in the immunoSEQ Analyzer version 3.0. Based on frequency, clones were grouped as very rare, small, medium, large (1-20%) or hyperexpanded (>20%). OLGA 1.2.3 estimated generation probabilities, VDJtools produced V-gene circos plots, VDJdb was queried for specificities, and GLIPH identified CDR3 motifs. Imported from immuneACCESS, the table was reduced by TCRdb to in-frame sequences with V and J called. These copies leave out some clones; in studies compared against another copy, an unresolved V gene accounts for under half, and the cause of the remainder is not known. Clone size and the V and J calls come from that table; the DNA yielded D and trimming. Across this sample there are several thousand clones, with 74% seen only once. The top ten constitute about 2.1% of the sample.

Patients with CD4+ T-LGLL were recruited at hematology units in Padova (Italy), Helsinki (Finland) and Shinshu (Japan). Depending on what sample material was available, patient samples were either unselected PBMC or bead-purified CD4+, CD4+CD8+, CD57+ or CD56+ fractions. Patient TCRbeta data were integrated with somatic STAT5B mutation profiles obtained by deep amplicon sequencing of the same DNA. All TCR-sequenced material derived from peripheral blood: patient blood samples and healthy donor buffy coats. Ficoll-Hypaque gradient centrifugation was used to isolate peripheral blood mononuclear cells. Genomic DNA was extracted using the Gentra Puregene Cell and Tissue kit, and a Qubit 2.0 fluorometer was used to quantify it. This entry comes from a study of STAT5B mutations in CD4+ large granular lymphocyte leukemia (dated by TCRdb to between 2021 and 2024). About the full investigation: Where cryopreserved patient cells were available, CD8+ cells were depleted first, followed by selection with anti-CD4 microbeads. TCRbeta repertoires of CD4+ T-cell large granular lymphocyte leukemia patients were compared with those of healthy blood donors. The purity of purified fractions was confirmed by flow cytometry on FACSCanto II or FACSVerse to exceed 95% among lymphocytes.

The CDR3 contains 14 residues, cysteine and phenylalanine counted. Only the CDR3 region is kept as DNA, spanning 42 bases read in frame from base 1. Sequences LNHDA (CDR1) and SQIVND (CDR2) are obtained from the germline V gene (reference sequence). V drops 1 base and J drops 9 bases, leaving 13 bases in between. Paper-wide results and their limitations: The main leukemic clonotypes were found to be private to each patient, although around 24% of the main leukemic clonotypes were detected at low frequency in the non-leukemic repertoires of other patients. TRBV06-family usage was enriched among the top patient clones (8/27) compared with healthy controls (2/35). Heterogeneous cell sources were used for patients, and only 5 or 6 CD4-sorted patient samples were included in the clonality comparison with healthy controls. Data were not HLA-matched; higher clonality in CD4+ versus CD8+ T-LGLL could reflect the relatively small sample size. Compared with healthy CD4+ repertoires, CD4-sorted patient repertoires appeared more clonal, and this difference remained even after the putative leukemic clones were removed.

The sequenced material came from PBMCs. The chain links TRBV19 with TRBJ2-4; TRBD2 is a possible D gene, resting on 6 matching bases. This clonotype was sampled from a woman aged 70-85 years with CD4+ T-cell large granular lymphocyte leukemia. Here the CDR3 is given as CASSIGLGGGIQYF. The nucleotide sequence reads TGTGCCAGTAGTATAGGTTTGGGGGGTGGCATTCAGTACTTC.